This T cell receptor beta chain was captured in a study of cytomegalovirus exposure and HLA in healthy donors. Germline V gene data show CDR1 as GTSNPN and CDR2 as SVGIG (reference sequence). The length of the CDR3 is 14 residues. V lost 0 bases and J lost 7, with 13 bases in between. Assay used: immunoSEQ multiplex PCR; TCRdb lists only in-frame clones, some missing. The table shows about 160,000 clones, with over 85% occurring only once. The clonotype originates from a woman aged 18-30 years in good health and CMV-seropositive. The J gene is TRBJ2-1, the V gene TRBV30; maybe TRBD2 (7 bases). Sequenced input: PBMCs. CDR3 residues: CAWSVGAGVNEQFF. CDR3 nucleotides: TGTGCCTGGAGTGTGGGGGCGGGGGTTAATGAGCAGTTCTTC.